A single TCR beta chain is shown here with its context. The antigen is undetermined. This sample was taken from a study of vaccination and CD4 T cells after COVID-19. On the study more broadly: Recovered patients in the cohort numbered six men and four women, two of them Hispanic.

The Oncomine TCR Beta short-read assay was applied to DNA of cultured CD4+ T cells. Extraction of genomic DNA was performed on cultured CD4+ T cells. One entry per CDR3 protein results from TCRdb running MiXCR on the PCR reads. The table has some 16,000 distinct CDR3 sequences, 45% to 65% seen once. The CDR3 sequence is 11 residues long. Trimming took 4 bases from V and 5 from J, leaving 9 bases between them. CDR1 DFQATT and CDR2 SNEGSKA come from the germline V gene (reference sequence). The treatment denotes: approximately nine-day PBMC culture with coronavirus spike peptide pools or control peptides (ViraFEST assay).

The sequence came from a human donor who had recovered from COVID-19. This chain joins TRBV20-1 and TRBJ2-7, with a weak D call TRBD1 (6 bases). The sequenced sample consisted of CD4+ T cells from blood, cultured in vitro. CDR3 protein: CSATGDHEQYF. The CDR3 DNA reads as TGCAGTGCTACAGGGGACCACGAGCAGTACTTC.